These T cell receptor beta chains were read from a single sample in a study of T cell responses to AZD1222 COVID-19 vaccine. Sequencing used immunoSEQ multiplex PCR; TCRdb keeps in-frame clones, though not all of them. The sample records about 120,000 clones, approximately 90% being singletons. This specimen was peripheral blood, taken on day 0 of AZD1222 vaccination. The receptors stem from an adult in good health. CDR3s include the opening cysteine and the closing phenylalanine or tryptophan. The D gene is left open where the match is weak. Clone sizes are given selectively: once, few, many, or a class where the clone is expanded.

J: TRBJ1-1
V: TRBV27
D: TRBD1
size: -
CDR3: CASRRQGSEAFF
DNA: TGTGCCAGCAGAAGACAGGGCTCTGAAGCTTTCTTT

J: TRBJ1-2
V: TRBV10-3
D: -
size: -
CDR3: CAISESLAGRYGYTF
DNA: TGTGCCATCAGTGAGTCTTTGGCAGGCCGATATGGCTACACCTTC

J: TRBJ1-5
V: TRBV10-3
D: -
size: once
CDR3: CAISEGVSNQPQHF
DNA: TGTGCCATCAGTGAGGGGGTTAGCAATCAGCCCCAGCATTTT

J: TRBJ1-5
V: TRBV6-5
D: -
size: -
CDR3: CASGGGGAWQPQHF
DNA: TGTGCCAGCGGAGGTGGGGGGGCATGGCAGCCCCAGCATTTT

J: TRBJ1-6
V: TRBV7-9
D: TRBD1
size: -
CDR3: CASSLAVGGTGQSPLHF
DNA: TGTGCCAGCAGCTTAGCGGTTGGGGGGACAGGGCAATCACCCCTCCACTTT

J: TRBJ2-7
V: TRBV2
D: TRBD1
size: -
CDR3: CASREGTGIYEQYF
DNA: TGTGCCAGCAGGGAAGGGACAGGAATCTACGAGCAGTACTTC

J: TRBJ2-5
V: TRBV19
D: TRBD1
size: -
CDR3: CASSHLDRGQETQYF
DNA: TGTGCCAGTAGCCACCTTGACAGGGGCCAAGAGACCCAGTACTTC

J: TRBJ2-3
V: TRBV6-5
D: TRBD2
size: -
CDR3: CASRTSGGLPDTQYF
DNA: TGTGCCAGCAGGACTAGCGGGGGGCTTCCAGATACGCAGTATTTT

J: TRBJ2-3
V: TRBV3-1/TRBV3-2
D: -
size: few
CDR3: CASSQTLGPTDTQYF
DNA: TGTGCCAGCAGCCAAACTCTGGGACCCACAGATACGCAGTATTTT

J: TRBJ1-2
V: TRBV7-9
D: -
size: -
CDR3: CASRRDSVAGYTF
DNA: TGTGCCAGCAGACGGGACTCCGTCGCAGGCTACACCTTC

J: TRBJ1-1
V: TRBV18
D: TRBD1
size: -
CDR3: CASSLGTGPGTVSAFF
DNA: TGTGCCAGCTCGCTTGGGACGGGTCCCGGGACAGTAAGTGCTTTCTTT

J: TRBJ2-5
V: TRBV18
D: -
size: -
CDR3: CASSPGVEETQYF
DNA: TGTGCCAGCTCACCCGGGGTAGAAGAGACCCAGTACTTC

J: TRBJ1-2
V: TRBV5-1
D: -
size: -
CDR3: CASSLARGVQGYTF
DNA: TGCGCCAGCAGCTTGGCCCGGGGGGTGCAGGGCTACACCTTC

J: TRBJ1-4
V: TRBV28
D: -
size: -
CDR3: CASSPAGTPTNEKLFF
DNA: TGTGCCAGCAGTCCCGCCGGGACCCCAACTAATGAAAAACTGTTTTTT

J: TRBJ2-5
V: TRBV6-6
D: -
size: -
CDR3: CASSLTGRQVGTETQYF
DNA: TGTGCCAGCAGTCTGACAGGTCGACAGGTTGGGACGGAGACCCAGTACTTC

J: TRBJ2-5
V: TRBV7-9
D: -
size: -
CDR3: CASSLSPAGAEETQYF
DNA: TGTGCCAGCAGCTTAAGCCCGGCAGGGGCAGAAGAGACCCAGTACTTC

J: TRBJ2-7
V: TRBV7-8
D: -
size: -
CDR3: CASSSGHNKGYEQYF
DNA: TGTGCCAGCAGCTCCGGACACAACAAAGGTTACGAGCAGTACTTC

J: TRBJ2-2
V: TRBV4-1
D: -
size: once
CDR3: CASSQTPEQNTGELFF
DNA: TGCGCCAGCAGCCAAACCCCAGAACAGAACACCGGGGAGCTGTTTTTT

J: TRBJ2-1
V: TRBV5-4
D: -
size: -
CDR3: CASSLPSYNEQFF
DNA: TGTGCCAGCAGTTTACCCTCCTACAATGAGCAGTTCTTC

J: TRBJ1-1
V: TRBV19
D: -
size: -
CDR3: CASSIGGGSYTEAFF
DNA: TGTGCCAGTAGTATAGGGGGGGGGAGCTACACTGAAGCTTTCTTT

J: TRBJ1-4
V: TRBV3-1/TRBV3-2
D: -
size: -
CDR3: CASSQPGDEKLFF
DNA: TGTGCCAGCAGCCAACCAGGGGACGAAAAACTGTTTTTT

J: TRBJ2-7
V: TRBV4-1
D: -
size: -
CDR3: CASSQDARVWSTYEQYF
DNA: TGCGCCAGCAGCCAAGATGCAAGGGTTTGGTCAACCTACGAGCAGTACTTC

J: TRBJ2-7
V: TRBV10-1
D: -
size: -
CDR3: CASYRDQALSYEQYF
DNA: TGCGCCAGCTACAGGGACCAGGCACTCTCCTACGAGCAGTACTTC

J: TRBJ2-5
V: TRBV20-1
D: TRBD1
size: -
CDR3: CSASGTGVAETQYF
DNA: TGCAGTGCTAGTGGGACAGGGGTAGCGGAGACCCAGTACTTC

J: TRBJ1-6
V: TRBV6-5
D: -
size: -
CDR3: CATMGAYNSPLHF
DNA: TGTGCCACCATGGGGGCCTATAATTCACCCCTCCACTTT

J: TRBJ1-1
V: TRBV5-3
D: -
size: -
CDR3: CARSPRDDVNTEAFF
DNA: TGTGCCAGAAGCCCTAGGGATGATGTGAACACTGAAGCTTTCTTT

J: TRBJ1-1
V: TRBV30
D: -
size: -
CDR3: CAWSRKGGTEAFF
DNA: TGTGCCTGGAGTAGGAAAGGCGGCACTGAAGCTTTCTTT

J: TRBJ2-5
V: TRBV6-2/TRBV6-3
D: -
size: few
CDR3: CASSYEGRETQYF
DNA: TGTGCCAGCAGTTACGAGGGACGGGAGACCCAGTACTTC

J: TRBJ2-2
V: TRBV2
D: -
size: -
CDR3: CASGAGTQNTGELFF
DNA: TGTGCCAGCGGCGCCGGGACACAGAACACCGGGGAGCTGTTTTTT

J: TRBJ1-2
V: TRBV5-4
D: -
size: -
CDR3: CASSLGQEIGYTF
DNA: TGTGCCAGCAGCTTGGGACAGGAAATTGGCTACACCTTC

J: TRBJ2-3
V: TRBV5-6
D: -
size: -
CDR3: CASSPPGGWDTQYF
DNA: TGTGCCAGCAGCCCCCCCGGGGGTTGGGATACGCAGTATTTT

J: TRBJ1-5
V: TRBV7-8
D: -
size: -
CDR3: CASSLRRSNQPQHF
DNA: TGTGCCAGCAGCCTCCGACGGAGCAATCAGCCCCAGCATTTT

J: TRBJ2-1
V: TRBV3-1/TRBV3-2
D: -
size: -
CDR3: CASSQDQVVQFF
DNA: TGTGCCAGCAGCCAAGATCAGGTGGTGCAGTTCTTC

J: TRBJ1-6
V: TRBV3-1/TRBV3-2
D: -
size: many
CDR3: CASSQDTYEGSPLHF
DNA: TGTGCCAGCAGCCAAGATACATACGAGGGTTCACCCCTCCACTTT

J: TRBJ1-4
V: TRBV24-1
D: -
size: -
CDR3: CATSDLAGAREKLFF
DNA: TGTGCCACCAGTGATTTAGCGGGGGCTCGTGAAAAACTGTTTTTT

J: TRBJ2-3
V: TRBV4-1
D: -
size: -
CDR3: CASSRGGITDTQYF
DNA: TGCGCCAGCAGCCGAGGAGGGATAACAGATACGCAGTATTTT

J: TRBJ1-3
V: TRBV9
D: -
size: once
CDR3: CASSPRADSGNTIYF
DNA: TGTGCCAGCAGCCCAAGGGCGGACTCTGGAAACACCATATATTTT

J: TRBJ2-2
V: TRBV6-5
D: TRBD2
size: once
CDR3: CASSPSGWRAGELFF
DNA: TGTGCCAGCAGTCCTAGCGGGTGGCGAGCCGGGGAGCTGTTTTTT

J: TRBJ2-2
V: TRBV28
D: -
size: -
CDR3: CASRGWTGELFF
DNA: TGTGCCAGCCGGGGTTGGACCGGGGAGCTGTTTTTT

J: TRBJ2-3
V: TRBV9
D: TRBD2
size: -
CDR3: CASSVGRGTSGRARDTQYF
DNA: TGTGCCAGCAGCGTAGGTCGGGGGACTAGCGGGAGGGCAAGAGATACGCAGTATTTT

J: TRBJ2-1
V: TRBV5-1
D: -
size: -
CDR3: CASSLSGSSSGEQFF
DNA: TGCGCCAGCAGCCTTAGCGGAAGCTCGAGCGGGGAGCAGTTCTTC

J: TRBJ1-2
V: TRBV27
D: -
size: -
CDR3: CASRGEWEGFGGYTF
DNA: TGTGCCAGCAGAGGGGAGTGGGAGGGCTTCGGGGGCTACACCTTC

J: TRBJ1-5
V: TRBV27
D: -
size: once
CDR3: CASSRQPQHF
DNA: TGTGCCAGCAGTAGACAGCCCCAGCATTTT

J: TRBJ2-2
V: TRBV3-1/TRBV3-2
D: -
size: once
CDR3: CASSHGWAGDTGELFF
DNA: TGTGCCAGCAGCCACGGGTGGGCAGGGGATACCGGGGAGCTGTTTTTT

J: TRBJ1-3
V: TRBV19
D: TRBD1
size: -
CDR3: CASSIRQGPFSGNTIYF
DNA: TGTGCCAGTAGTATCCGACAGGGGCCCTTCTCTGGAAACACCATATATTTT

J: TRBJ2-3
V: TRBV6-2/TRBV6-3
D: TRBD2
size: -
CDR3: CASSYRTSIDRADTQYF
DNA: TGTGCCAGCAGTTATAGGACTAGCATTGATCGGGCAGATACGCAGTATTTT

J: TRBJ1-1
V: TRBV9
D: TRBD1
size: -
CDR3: CASSVVGTGTMNTEAFF
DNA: TGTGCCAGCAGCGTAGTGGGGACAGGGACCATGAACACTGAAGCTTTCTTT

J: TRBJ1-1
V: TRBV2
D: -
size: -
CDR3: CASSVLGGAGVNTEAFF
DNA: TGTGCCAGCAGTGTTTTGGGAGGGGCGGGCGTGAACACTGAAGCTTTCTTT

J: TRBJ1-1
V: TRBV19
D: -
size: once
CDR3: CASSILGSMNTEAFF
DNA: TGTGCCAGTAGTATATTGGGCAGCATGAACACTGAAGCTTTCTTT

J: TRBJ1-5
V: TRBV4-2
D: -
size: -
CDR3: CASSLGGGQPQHF
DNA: TGTGCCAGCAGTCTTGGGGGAGGACAGCCCCAGCATTTT

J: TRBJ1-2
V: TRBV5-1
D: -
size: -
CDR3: CASSLYAGAYGYTF
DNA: TGCGCCAGCAGCTTGTATGCAGGGGCCTATGGCTACACCTTC

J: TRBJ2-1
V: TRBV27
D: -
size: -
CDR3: CATKTGNEQFF
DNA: TGTGCCACCAAGACGGGCAATGAGCAGTTCTTC

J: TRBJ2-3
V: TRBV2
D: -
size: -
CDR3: CAAKGGPSTDTQYF
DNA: TGTGCCGCGAAGGGCGGACCTAGCACAGATACGCAGTATTTT

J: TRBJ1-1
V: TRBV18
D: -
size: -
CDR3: CASSPPVEGTEAFF
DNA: TGTGCCAGCTCACCACCGGTAGAAGGGACTGAAGCTTTCTTT

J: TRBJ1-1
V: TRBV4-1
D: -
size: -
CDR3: CASSPVGYTEAFF
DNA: TGCGCCAGCAGCCCCGTGGGGTACACTGAAGCTTTCTTT